Shown below are 28 T cell receptor beta chains from a single sample sequenced in a study of T cell changes during pregnancy in multiple sclerosis. The protocol was immunoSEQ multiplex PCR, while the TCRdb copy is restricted to in-frame clones and leaves out a portion. Among about 49,000 clones listed, roughly nine tenths were seen once. The specimen was CD4+ T cells from peripheral blood mononuclear cells, collected in the second trimester of pregnancy. The receptors here all came from a female donor in good health, enrolled as a control in a pregnancy study.

The chain carries TRBV9 and TRBJ2-7; the match to TRBD2 covers 15 bases. V lost 5 bases, J lost 4 bases, and 19 bases stayed unmatched. The V gene's germline CDR1 is SGDLS and CDR2 YYNGEE. CDR3 length: 20 amino acids. This CDR3 is CASREPKPRAGTSGGYEQYF. In DNA form, the CDR3 reads TGTGCCAGCAGAGAACCAAAGCCAAGAGCCGGGACTAGCGGGGGGTACGAGCAGTACTTC.

This chain connects TRBV11-2 to TRBJ2-3, with D perhaps TRBD1 (6 bases). The CDR3 loop spans 15 amino acids. From germline, CDR1 is SGHAT and CDR2 FQNNGV. V shed 6 bases and J shed 1 base, with 14 bases lying between them. DNA of the CDR3: TGTGCCAGCAGGCACGTTGCAGGGGGCACAGATACGCAGTATTTT. This translates into CASRHVAGGTDTQYF.

This clone was recorded once. CDR3 sequence (DNA): TGCGCCAGCAGCCAAGTGGATCCTCAGGGAAAACTGTTTTTT. Protein sequence: CASSQVDPQGKLFF. J is TRBJ1-4 and V is TRBV4-3; D perhaps matches TRBD1 (5 bases). Deletions cut 1 base from V and 10 bases from J, with 13 bases between. The CDR3 has 14 amino acids. Germline values: CDR1 LGHNA, CDR2 YSLEER.

The chain recombines TRBV4-2 with TRBJ1-2; no firm D call. This CDR3 is 15 amino acids long. Trimming took 1 base from V and 1 from J, leaving 10 bases between them. In germline, CDR1 is LGHNA, CDR2 YNFKEQ. CDR3 nucleotides: TGTGCCAGCAGCCAAGCGGCGGATGGTAACTATGGCTACACCTTC. This codes for CASSQAADGNYGYTF.

This rearrangement joins TRBV25-1 to TRBJ1-1; D is perhaps TRBD1 (6 bases). V was trimmed by 8 bases and J by 0 bases, leaving 16 bases between them. Germline assignment: CDR1 MGHDK and CDR2 SYGVNS. This CDR3 comprises 15 residues. For the CDR3, the DNA is TGTGCCAGCGGATTGGACACAGGGATGAACACTGAAGCTTTCTTT. Translated: CASGLDTGMNTEAFF.

The chain carries TRBV21-1 and TRBJ1-1; the table names TRBD1, a call not compared with the DNA. TRBV21-1 is shown as a pseudogene. The CDR3 runs to 15 residues. CDR3 amino acids: CASSSLAPPNTEAFF. As DNA, the CDR3 is TGTGCCAGCAGCAGTTTGGCCCCACCGAACACTGAAGCTTTCTTT.

In this sample, this clone turned up once. The gene calls are TRBV5-6 and TRBJ2-5; D not resolved. The CDR3 runs to 13 residues. Germline V CDR1 and CDR2: SGHDT, YYEEEE. V gave up 0 bases and J gave up 5 bases, with 8 bases separating them. The CDR3, as DNA: TGTGCCAGCAGCTTGGATGTGTCTGAGACCCAGTACTTC. It specifies CASSLDVSETQYF.

This sequence joins TRBV5-4 and TRBJ2-5, with D possibly matching TRBD1 (6 bases). This CDR3 spans 11 amino acids. In germline, CDR1 is SGHNT, CDR2 YYREEE (reference sequence). The V end lost 0 bases, the J end lost 9 bases, and 6 bases lay between the germline ends. The CDR3 DNA is TGTGCCAGCAGCTTGGAGGGGGCCCAGTACTTC. This codes for CASSLEGAQYF.

The chain recombines TRBV5-1 with TRBJ1-6; 7 bases align to TRBD1. This CDR3 is built from 15 residues. CDR1 and CDR2 from the germline V gene are SGHRS and YFSETQ. The V gene end was trimmed by 2 bases and the J gene end by 6 bases; junction bases not matched to a gene: 5. CDR3 residues: CASSLRQGFNSPLHF. Written as DNA, the CDR3 is TGCGCCAGCAGCTTACGACAGGGTTTTAATTCACCCCTCCACTTT.

V and J are TRBV19 and TRBJ2-2; TRBD1 aligns across 9 bases. This CDR3 region has 15 residues. The J segment lost 0 bases and the V segment lost 6 bases, leaving 2 bases of the junction unmatched. Germline V gene lookup returns CDR1 LNHDA and CDR2 SQIVND (reference sequence). DNA for the CDR3: TGTGCCAGTAGACGGACAGGGGCGAACACCGGGGAGCTGTTTTTT. This gives the protein CASRRTGANTGELFF.

V is TRBV21-1 and J is TRBJ1-2; the table's TRBD1 call for D was not verified on the DNA. TRBV21-1 is designated a pseudogene. The CDR3 totals 13 residues. The chain's CDR3 is CASSTRDRGGYTF. The CDR3 DNA reads TGTGCCAGCAGCACCCGGGACAGGGGTGGCTACACCTTC.

The chain couples TRBV7-2 to TRBJ2-3, with 8 bases fitting TRBD2. The CDR3 has 15 amino acids. Germline trimming cut 5 bases from V and 3 bases from J; bases unmatched to any gene: 7. CDR1 is SGHTA, CDR2 FQGNSA, per germline. The CDR3 region is CASSTTGTSTDTQYF. The CDR3 nucleotides read TGTGCCAGCAGCACGACCGGGACTAGTACAGATACGCAGTATTTT.

CDR3 in DNA: TGTGCCAGCAGACAAACCCGGGAGAACACCGGGGAGCTGTTTTTT. Protein sequence: CASRQTRENTGELFF. J is TRBJ2-2 and V is TRBV7-2; D is possibly TRBD2 (5 bases). The CDR3 is 15 amino acids. Per germline, CDR1 SGHTA and CDR2 FQGNSA. V was trimmed by 6 bases and J by 1 base, leaving 12 bases between them.

The chain couples TRBV4-1 to TRBJ2-6; D unclear. V was clipped by 4 bases and J by 0 bases, with 10 bases between them. The CDR3 length is 16 residues. The germline V gene has CDR1 MGHRA and CDR2 YSYEKL. CDR3 DNA sequence: TGCGCCAGCAGCCTAGGTAGGAGCTCTGGGGCCAACGTCCTGACTTTC. Translation: CASSLGRSSGANVLTF.

With respect to this clone: Its ends do not fully match the called genes, so a read error is possible. DNA of the CDR3: TGTGCCAGCAGCGTAACCGGGACAGGGGTTGCCTCCACTGAAGCTTTCTTT. It codes for CASSVTGTGVASTEAFF. This rearrangement joins TRBV7-3 to TRBJ1-1, with 10 nucleotides matching TRBD1. The CDR3 totals 17 residues. The germline V gene has CDR1 SGHTA and CDR2 FQGTGA.

The rearrangement uses TRBV7-7 and TRBJ2-1; tentative D call: TRBD2 (5 bases). CDR1 and CDR2 (germline): SSHAT, FNYEAQ (reference sequence). Trimming took off 6 bases at V and 9 bases at J, with 24 bases between the two ends. The CDR3 sequence is 16 residues long. The CDR3, as DNA: TGTGCCAGCAGTTCAGGCCGCAGACTACCTGTGGGTGAGCAGTTCTTC. This gives the protein CASSSGRRLPVGEQFF.

This clone was detected once. V usage is TRBV7-8 and J usage is TRBJ2-5; D is perhaps TRBD2 (5 bases). Germline V gene lookup returns CDR1 SGHVS and CDR2 FQNEAQ. The CDR3 loop spans 14 amino acids. The germline V and J ends were trimmed by 4 bases and 2 bases, with 11 bases remaining between them. CDR3 amino acids: CASSSRSGQETQYF. CDR3 sequence (DNA): TGTGCCAGCAGCTCCCGTTCGGGACAAGAGACCCAGTACTTC.

This clone came up once. V gene TRBV7-9 combines with J gene TRBJ2-7; D is perhaps TRBD2 (6 bases). V lost 1 base and J 5 bases, leaving 12 bases between the germline ends. The CDR3 totals 14 residues. The germline V gene has CDR1 SEHNR and CDR2 FQNEAQ (reference sequence). The CDR3 nucleotides are TGTGCCAGCAGCTTAGTCCCCGGGAGCCACGAGCAGTACTTC. Encoded protein: CASSLVPGSHEQYF.

V usage is TRBV30 and J usage is TRBJ2-7; tentative D call: TRBD1 (6 bases). The germline CDR1 and CDR2 sequences are GTSNPN and SVGIG (reference sequence). Between the trimmed V and J ends, which lost 3 bases and 1 base, there was a span of 10 bases. This CDR3 comprises 13 residues. For the CDR3, the DNA is TGTGCCTGGAGGACAGGCCTATCCTACGAGCAGTACTTC. Encoded protein: CAWRTGLSYEQYF. The variable domain in full, with the rest retrieved from reference TRBV30 and TRBJ2-7, is SQTIHQWPATLVQPVGSPLSLECTVEGTSNPNLYWYRQAAGRGLQLLFYSVGIGQISSEVPQNLSASRPQDRQFILSSKKLLLSDSGFYLCAWRTGLSYEQYFGPGTRLTVT.

The chain has TRBV30 and TRBJ1-3, with D uncertain. V was cut by 4 bases and J by 4 bases, with 8 bases left in between. The CDR3 is 12 residues long. Germline CDR1 is GTSNPN and CDR2 is SVGIG (reference sequence). The CDR3 DNA reads as TGTGCCTGGACGACAATGGGAAACACCATATATTTT. Protein product: CAWTTMGNTIYF.

The chain links TRBV30 to TRBJ2-5, with D perhaps matching TRBD1 (6 bases). CDR3 length: 14 residues. The ends were cut back, 2 bases at V and 4 bases at J, with 14 bases in the middle. Per germline, CDR1 GTSNPN and CDR2 SVGIG (reference sequence). The CDR3 region is CAWSRVRGTETQYF. The CDR3 nucleotides read TGTGCCTGGAGTAGGGTCAGGGGTACAGAGACCCAGTACTTC.

V and J are TRBV6-6 and TRBJ2-2, with D possibly TRBD2 on 5 matching bases. This CDR3 contains 14 residues. V was shortened by 2 bases and J by 1 base, with 5 bases between the two germline ends. Germline assignment: CDR1 MNHNY and CDR2 SVGAGI (reference sequence). CDR3 amino acids: CASSYGRNTGELFF. DNA for the CDR3: TGTGCCAGCAGTTACGGGAGGAACACCGGGGAGCTGTTTTTT.

The J gene is TRBJ1-6, the V gene TRBV6-6; the match to TRBD1 covers 7 bases. J gave up 6 bases and V 5 bases, and 10 bases lay outside the gene matches. Germline V CDR1 and CDR2: MNHNY, SVGAGI (reference sequence). The length of the CDR3 is 16 residues. CDR3 loop: CASSRDGQAFNSPLHF. The CDR3 region has the DNA TGTGCCAGCAGTCGGGATGGACAGGCTTTTAATTCACCCCTCCACTTT.

This CDR3 is CASSQDGLATSTDTQYF. The CDR3 coding sequence is TGTGCCAGCAGCCAAGACGGTCTAGCGACTAGCACAGATACGCAGTATTTT. The J gene is TRBJ2-3, the V gene TRBV4-2; D might be TRBD2 (6 bases). CDR1 is LGHNA and CDR2 is YNFKEQ in the germline V gene. This CDR3 spans 17 amino acids. V dropped 0 bases and J dropped 0 bases, with 13 bases sitting between them.

This chain links TRBV30 with TRBJ2-7; TRBD2 is a possible D gene (7 bases). The CDR3 loop spans 17 amino acids. V lost 1 base and J lost 4, with 23 bases in between. Germline V gene data show CDR1 as GTSNPN and CDR2 as SVGIG (reference sequence). In nucleotides, the CDR3 is TGTGCCTGGAGTGGAAGGGGTAGGCGGGGGCCGGGGTACGAGCAGTACTTC. Translating gives CAWSGRGRRGPGYEQYF. The full variable domain, in which reference TRBV30 and TRBJ2-7 provide the parts outside the CDR3, is SQTIHQWPATLVQPVGSPLSLECTVEGTSNPNLYWYRQAAGRGLQLLFYSVGIGQISSEVPQNLSASRPQDRQFILSSKKLLLSDSGFYLCAWSGRGRRGPGYEQYFGPGTRLTVT.

The rearrangement joins TRBV21-1 to TRBJ1-2; TRBD1 is the table's D call, not checked against the DNA. TRBV21-1 is listed as a pseudogene. This CDR3 comprises 15 residues. For the CDR3, the DNA is TGTGCCAGCATCAACCGGGACAGGGGCAACTATGGCTACACCTTC. It codes for CASINRDRGNYGYTF.

The chain couples TRBV19 to TRBJ1-3; TRBD1 matches at 7 bases. Germline V lookup: CDR1 LNHDA, CDR2 SQIVND (reference sequence). The trim removed 2 bases at V and 9 bases at J, leaving 7 bases unmatched. The CDR3 length is 14 residues. CDR3 residues: CASSIKGARATIYF. CDR3 sequence (DNA): TGTGCCAGTAGTATAAAGGGGGCGCGGGCCACCATATATTTT.

The rearrangement links TRBV15 to TRBJ1-1; D gene uncertain. This CDR3 is 14 amino acids long. Germline V gene sequence: CDR1 LNHNV, CDR2 YYDKDF (reference sequence). Trimming left V 5 bases short and J 4 bases short, with 14 bases between. The CDR3 region has the DNA TGTGCCACCAGCCCCACGCTAGCTCGCACTGAAGCTTTCTTT. Translation gives CATSPTLARTEAFF.